The present T cell receptor (beta chain) was sequenced within a study of shared clonotypes between healthy human individuals (dated by TCRdb to about 2020). Background for the entire study: A couple of women and a few men aged 18 to 49 years were included in the cohort. For each donor, CD4 naive and CD4 memory were each run on three plates, CD8 naive on two plates, and CD8 memory on one plate. Libraries were prepared and TCR repertoires were sequenced by different laboratories using diverse techniques, in order to increase sequencing depth and limit assay-specific biases. Leukapheresis yielded between about 0.85 and 9.5 billion PBMCs per donor. To estimate repertoire size and how much clonotypes are shared between individuals, the study performed deep sequencing of blood TCR repertoires from roughly five healthy adults.

The full study reports these points: Incomplete sequencing was indicated by rarefaction of sorted-subset datasets, despite the large sequencing depth. Naive subsets generally had larger estimated clonotype richness than memory subsets did. Sharing across several donors was observed for about 5% of naive CD4, 3% to 4% of naive CD8, roughly 2.3% of memory CD4, and 0.4% of memory CD8 clonotypes. Pairwise subsampling led to the expectation that sequencing depth would affect the degree of clonotype sharing among donors. Compared with non-shared clonotypes, clonotypes shared by all four sorted-subset donors had higher generation probabilities. Sampling was restricted to blood, and TCR repertoires in tissue are likely to differ from TCR repertoires in blood. Because the study included only a small number of donors, the genetic and exposure-history diversity represented was limited.

A remark on this clone: Its target antigen remains unknown. No base quality values were provided; no much bigger clone lies one nucleotide off.

Using the deep immunoSEQ assay, TCR CDR3 regions were amplified from genomic DNA by multiplex PCR. Extracted genomic DNA from each cell subset was spread evenly across all wells of several immunoSEQ 96-well plates, with each plate serving as a replicate. For sorted subsets, roughly 200 ng of genomic DNA, equivalent to 25,000 to 35,000 T cell genomes, went into each replicate PCR. The purified libraries were quantified using a Qubit 3.0 fluorometer, sized with a Bioanalyzer 2100, and then quantified again using the KAPA Library Quantification kit. A separate single-read 150-cycle Illumina NextSeq 550 flow cell was used to sequence each immunoSEQ 96-well plate. The original methods were these. Because only junctional sequences without quality scores were contained in the immunoSEQ output, filtering matching that applied to full-length reads could not be performed. Sequences were annotated with PyIR, a Python wrapper for IgBLAST v1.9, and V/J genes and CDR3 were assigned using IMGT germline references. Reads were removed for weak V/J assignments (E-value above 1e-6), missing CDR3, stop codons, out-of-frame junctions, or ambiguous translated residues. V3J clonotypes were defined as sequences sharing the same inferred V gene, J gene, and CDR3 amino acid sequence. Percentage overlap between repertoires was calculated by dividing the number of shared unique clonotypes by the size of the smaller repertoire. Three approaches were used to assess repertoire richness: RTK rarefaction, the Chao1 estimator, and Recon v2.1 estimates of unobserved clonotypes. For all TCRbeta clonotypes obtained by the gDNA method from four donors, generation probabilities were computed with OLGA. Entries here come from immuneACCESS through TCRdb and include only in-frame sequences with V and J called. Some clones fail to appear in such tables; in the studies checked, an unresolved V gene covers under half of the shortfall, and the cause of the remainder is unknown. V and J calls and clone size are copied from that table; D and trimming were computed from the DNA. The sample table lists over 950,000 clones, roughly 77% of them with a count of one. The biggest ten clones account for about 0.94% of the sample.

The donors were healthy, HIV-negative adults with no recently reported acute infections or vaccinations. Every donor was a Caucasian adult living in Nashville, Tennessee, USA. CD4+ T cells were enriched through magnetic negative selection, after which naive cells were positively selected on CD45RA and the remaining negative fraction served as the memory subset. Blood was collected by leukapheresis, and PBMCs were isolated by Ficoll-Histopaque density gradient centrifugation and then cryopreserved in liquid nitrogen vapor phase. Analytical flow cytometry was used to check the purity and quantity of each magnetically sorted T cell population. Genomic DNA was isolated from every sorted fraction and measured by UV absorbance on a Nanodrop 2000c. The CDR3, cysteine through phenylalanine, is 12 amino acids long. The sequence is cut down to CDR3 DNA, 36 bases in frame from base 1. Based on the germline V gene, the CDR1 and CDR2 sequences are SGHTA and FQGTGA. V loses 5 bases, J loses 6 bases, and the germline ends lie 9 bases apart.

This chain is built from TRBV7-3 and TRBJ2-3, with the D gene not confidently named. What was sequenced was memory CD4+ T cells from PBMCs. Interpreted using the paper, the cell subset or site label stands for: CD45RA-negative fraction. The sequence was obtained from a man aged 18-30 years in good health. Some clones in this sample may be carry-over from other donors' samples. The nucleotide sequence reads as follows: TGTGCCAGCAGCATCCCCCCGGATACGCAGTATTTT. It encodes CASSIPPDTQYF.